Following are 30 T cell receptor beta chains from one sample sequenced in a study of regulatory T cells in long-lasting Graves disease. Through Arm-PCR of CDR3 regions and iRepertoire HTBI primers, TCR beta libraries were built. TCRdb itself ran the multiplex PCR reads through MiXCR, one entry per CDR3 protein. The data show 350,000 to 450,000 distinct CDR3 sequences, over 9.5% seen once. Specified time point: newly diagnosed GD, antithyroid drugs for less than 3 months. RNA isolated from PBMCs was used to make the TCR library. The same sample was also studied in work on T cells in Graves' hyperthyroidism and ophthalmopathy.

The sequenced sample was peripheral blood mononuclear cells (PBMCs), obtained at new diagnosis, from a patient treated with antithyroid drugs. The receptors were sampled from a woman aged 18 to 35 with Graves disease.

This clonotype showed up just a few times. The chain has TRBV4-2 and TRBJ2-1; D possibly corresponds to TRBD2 (6 bases). The CDR3 sequence is 14 residues long. Germline V CDR1 and CDR2: LGHNA, YNFKEQ. V was trimmed by 4 bases and J by 5 bases, leaving 12 bases between them. CDR3: CASSLPGDHNEQFF. The CDR3 bases are TGTGCCAGCAGCCTACCGGGGGACCACAATGAGCAGTTCTTC.

This clonotype was counted ten times or more. A junction end diverges from the germline sequence, so it may reflect a read error. The chain has TRBV4-1 and TRBJ2-5, with 11 nucleotides matching TRBD2. Germline CDR1 is MGHRA and CDR2 is YSYEKL. The CDR3 spans 15 residues. DNA for the CDR3: TGTGCCAGCAGCCAGGGGACTAGCGGCCAAGAGACCCAGTACTTC. The encoded protein is CASSQGTSGQETQYF.

V and J are TRBV24-1 and TRBJ2-3; D uncertain. CDR1 is KGHDR, CDR2 SFDVKD, per germline. The V and J ends lost 4 bases and 0 bases respectively, with 10 bases between them. The CDR3 length is 15 residues. The CDR3 reads CATSDGPISTDTQYF. DNA for the CDR3: TGTGCCACCAGTGACGGCCCTATTAGCACAGATACGCAGTATTTT.

This clonotype was seen more than once but under ten times. The chain uses TRBV20-1 and TRBJ2-1; TRBD1 agrees at 10 bases. The germline gives CDR1 DFQATT, CDR2 SNEGSKA (reference sequence). V was pared by 4 bases and J by 3 bases, with 3 bases of the junction left unmatched. This CDR3 is built from 14 residues. CDR3 amino acids: CSAKTGGFYNEQFF. In DNA form, the CDR3 reads TGCAGTGCTAAGACAGGGGGCTTCTACAATGAGCAGTTCTTC.

The rearrangement links TRBV12-3 or TRBV12-4 to TRBJ2-1; possibly TRBD1 or TRBD2 for D (5 bases each). The CDR3 totals 13 residues. With 3 bases removed from V and 6 bases from J, the gap between germline ends came to 9 bases. CDR3 DNA sequence: TGTGCCAGCAGTTTCCCGGGACGCAATGAGCAGTTCTTC. This gives the protein CASSFPGRNEQFF.

This clonotype was counted at least ten times. The chain uses TRBV20-1 and TRBJ2-2, with 7 positions matching TRBD1. Unmatched junction bases numbered 3, after V lost 3 bases and J lost 5 bases. Germline CDR1 and CDR2: DFQATT and SNEGSKA (reference sequence). This CDR3 contains 13 residues. The CDR3 protein is CSARTGSTGELFF. The CDR3 DNA reads as TGCAGTGCTAGGACAGGGAGTACCGGGGAGCTGTTTTTT.

Many counts were recorded for this clonotype. J is TRBJ2-1 and V is TRBV28; 12 bases agree with TRBD2. CDR1 is MDHEN, CDR2 SYDVKM, per germline. The V gene end was trimmed by 8 bases and the J gene end by 8 bases; junction bases not matched to a gene: 4. This CDR3 contains 13 residues. The CDR3 loop reads CASFGLAGHEQFF. CDR3 in DNA: TGTGCCAGCTTCGGACTAGCGGGACATGAGCAGTTCTTC.

The gene calls are TRBV4-1 and TRBJ1-4, with D possibly TRBD1 on 6 matching bases. Trimming stripped 4 bases from V and 8 bases from J, with 14 bases between. The CDR3 covers 14 residues. The germline V gene has CDR1 MGHRA and CDR2 YSYEKL. The CDR3 here is CASSPLYRVEKLFF. The CDR3 DNA is TGCGCCAGCAGCCCTTTATACAGGGTAGAAAAACTGTTTTTT.

In this sample, this clonotype turned up many times. The gene calls are TRBV6-5 and TRBJ2-6, with D perhaps TRBD1 (5 bases). CDR3 size: 16 residues. CDR1 is MNHEY, CDR2 SVGAGI, per germline. V shed 4 bases and J shed 0 bases, with 10 bases lying between them. The CDR3 loop reads CASSSQGYSGANVLTF. CDR3 sequence (DNA): TGTGCCAGCAGTTCCCAGGGTTACTCTGGGGCCAACGTCCTGACTTTC.

There are many counts of this clonotype. The J gene is TRBJ2-7, the V gene TRBV27; D tentatively fits TRBD1 or TRBD2 (5 bases each). With 3 bases removed from V and 6 bases from J, the gap between germline ends came to 9 bases. The CDR3 is 12 amino acids. From germline, CDR1 is MNHEY and CDR2 SMNVEV (reference sequence). Here the CDR3 DNA reads TGTGCCAGCAGTTTTTCAGGGAGCGAGCAGTACTTC. Amino acids: CASSFSGSEQYF.

The CDR3 is CASSAGGTDTQYF. The DNA for the CDR3 is TGTGCCAGCAGTGCGGGGGGCACAGATACGCAGTATTTT. V usage is TRBV6-1 and J usage is TRBJ2-3, with D maybe TRBD2 (6 bases). The CDR3 has 13 amino acids. Per the germline V gene, CDR1 is MNHNS and CDR2 is SASEGT. V was clipped by 4 bases and J by 1 base, with 6 bases between them.

V is TRBV29-1 and J is TRBJ2-1, with 12 bases lining up with TRBD2. V shed 1 base, J shed 7 bases, and the junction held 11 bases outside the gene matches. Per the germline V gene, CDR1 is SQVTM and CDR2 is ANQGSEA. The CDR3 runs 17 residues. DNA of the CDR3: TGCAGCGTTGAAGGACTAGCGGGAGAGGGAACGGGGAATGAGCAGTTCTTC. Its translation is CSVEGLAGEGTGNEQFF.

This clonotype has at least ten counts. V and J are TRBV7-9 and TRBJ1-1, with D unresolved. V lost 1 base, J lost 2 bases, and 17 bases lay in between. The germline V gene encodes CDR1 SEHNR and CDR2 FQNEAQ (reference sequence). The CDR3 consists of 17 residues. CDR3 in DNA: TGTGCCAGCAGCTTAGGATTTGAGGGTCCAACTAACACTGAAGCTTTCTTT. Its translation: CASSLGFEGPTNTEAFF.

This clonotype was observed many times. The chain couples TRBV14 to TRBJ1-1, with TRBD1 identical over 7 bases. V was pared by 3 bases and J by 1 base, with 8 bases of the junction left unmatched. The CDR3 totals 16 residues. Germline CDR1 reads SGHDN; CDR2 reads FVKESK. CDR3 sequence reads: CASSHPGTEKNTEAFF. CDR3 nucleotide sequence: TGTGCCAGCAGCCATCCCGGGACAGAAAAGAACACTGAAGCTTTCTTT. The variable domain in full, completed from reference TRBV14 and TRBJ1-1, reads EAGVTQFPSHSVIEKGQTVTLRCDPISGHDNLYWYRRVMGKEIKFLLHFVKESKQDESGMPNNRFLAERTGGTYSTLKVQPAELEDSGVYFCASSHPGTEKNTEAFFGQGTRLTVV.

In its sample, this clonotype was seen many times. DNA for the CDR3: TGTGCCAGCAGCTTTGACTCCGGGACAGACTCCTTTCAGAATGAAGCTTTCTTT. Protein sequence: CASSFDSGTDSFQNEAFF. The chain joins TRBV7-6 to TRBJ1-1; 7 bases are shared with TRBD1. CDR3 length: 18 residues. V gave up 3 bases and J gave up 7 bases; unmatched junction bases: 20. Germline V lookup: CDR1 SGHVS, CDR2 FNYEAQ.

This clonotype was seen repeatedly, ten times or more. V is TRBV12-3 or TRBV12-4 and J is TRBJ2-2; D remains ambiguous. V gave up 4 bases and J gave up 1 base, with 7 bases separating them. The CDR3 length is 14 residues. The CDR3 region has the DNA TGTGCCAGCAGTTCAACGGAGAACACCGGGGAGCTGTTTTTT. Amino acid sequence: CASSSTENTGELFF.

This clonotype showed up many times. The chain combines TRBV2 with TRBJ2-7; 12 bases fit TRBD2. Per germline, CDR1 SNHLY and CDR2 FYNNEI. The CDR3 sequence is 16 residues long. V lost 1 base to trimming and J lost 6 bases; unmatched junction nucleotides: 7. This CDR3 reads CASSEGLAGGTREQYV. DNA of the CDR3: TGTGCCAGCAGTGAAGGCCTAGCGGGGGGGACGCGCGAGCAGTACGTC.

This clonotype has more than one count but fewer than ten. The gene calls are TRBV12-3 or TRBV12-4 and TRBJ2-3, with 7 bases identical to TRBD1. After removal of 3 bases from V and 3 bases from J, the junction contained 9 bases not matched to a gene. This CDR3 comprises 16 residues. CDR3 coding DNA: TGTGCCAGCAGTTTTATACCCCGGACAGGTACAGATACGCAGTATTTT. Amino acid sequence: CASSFIPRTGTDTQYF.

This clonotype was seen repeatedly, ten times or more. The rearrangement links TRBV6-1 to TRBJ1-4, with a tentative D call TRBD1 (5 bases). Germline V CDR1 and CDR2: MNHNS, SASEGT. V lost 6 bases to trimming and J lost 3 bases, with 11 bases between them. The CDR3 has 14 amino acids. CDR3 residues: CASSPAGANEKLFF. In nucleotides, the CDR3 is TGTGCCAGCAGCCCTGCGGGGGCTAATGAAAAACTGTTTTTT.

The chain combines TRBV24-1 with TRBJ2-7, with D perhaps TRBD1 or TRBD2 (5 bases each). Trimming cost V 11 bases and J 10 bases, with 26 bases left between them. Germline-derived CDR1 and CDR2 are KGHDR and SFDVKD. The CDR3 is 14 residues long. The CDR3 sequence: CAILPGPKPRRQYV. The CDR3 region has the DNA TGTGCCATATTACCGGGACCCAAACCCCGAAGACAGTACGTC.

In this sample, this clonotype turned up a few times. The rearrangement uses TRBV19 and TRBJ2-7; tentative D call: TRBD2 (6 bases). V lost 3 bases, J lost 0 bases, and 12 bases lay in between. The germline CDR1 and CDR2 sequences are LNHDA and SQIVND (reference sequence). CDR3 length: 15 amino acids. The CDR3: CASSMGGVGSYEQYF. The CDR3 DNA follows: TGTGCCAGTAGTATGGGGGGAGTAGGCTCCTACGAGCAGTACTTC. The whole variable domain, remainder taken from reference TRBV19 and TRBJ2-7, is DGGITQSPKYLFRKEGQNVTLSCEQNLNHDAMYWYRQDPGQGLRLIYYSQIVNDFQKGDIAEGYSVSREKKESFPLTVTSAQKNPTAFYLCASSMGGVGSYEQYFGPGTRLTVT.

This clonotype was observed at least ten times. This rearrangement joins TRBV6-1 to TRBJ1-4, with D hard to call. The CDR3 length is 17 residues. The germline V and J ends were trimmed by 1 base and 7 bases, with 19 bases remaining between them. Germline CDR1 and CDR2: MNHNS and SASEGT. This CDR3 is CASSEDVTRVAGEKLFF. The CDR3 DNA follows: TGTGCCAGCAGTGAAGACGTAACGAGGGTCGCCGGTGAAAAACTGTTTTTT.

This clonotype came up many times. The chain carries TRBV5-1 and TRBJ2-7, with D unresolved. The germline gives CDR1 SGHRS, CDR2 YFSETQ. The CDR3 has 14 amino acids. The germline V and J ends were trimmed by 0 bases and 3 bases, with 10 bases remaining between them. The CDR3: CASSLGESGYEQYF. The CDR3 DNA sequence: TGCGCCAGCAGCTTGGGGGAATCGGGCTACGAGCAGTACTTC. Variable domain in full (rest from reference TRBV5-1 and TRBJ2-7): KAGVTQTPRYLIKTRGQQVTLSCSPISGHRSVSWYQQTPGQGLQFLFEYFSETQRNKGNFPGRFSGRQFSNSRSEMNVSTLELGDSALYLCASSLGESGYEQYFGPGTRLTVT.

This clonotype was detected many times. The CDR3 region is CASRRTGDNEQFF. The CDR3 bases are TGTGCCAGCAGAAGGACAGGGGACAATGAGCAGTTCTTC. This sequence joins TRBV12-3 or TRBV12-4 and TRBJ2-1; 9 bases map to TRBD1. V gave up 6 bases and J gave up 5 bases; unmatched junction bases: 2. The CDR3 spans 13 residues.

This clonotype has ten or more counts. V gene TRBV20-1 combines with J gene TRBJ2-1; D is ambiguous. The CDR3 consists of 10 residues. The germline V gene has CDR1 DFQATT and CDR2 SNEGSKA (reference sequence). The ends were cut back, 5 bases at V and 4 bases at J, with 3 bases in the middle. Here the CDR3 DNA reads TGCAGTGCTTCATACAATGAGCAGTTCTTC. This codes for CSASYNEQFF.

This clonotype has a count of ten or more. V gene TRBV27 combines with J gene TRBJ1-1; 8 bases are a match to TRBD1. CDR1 and CDR2 from the germline V gene are MNHEY and SMNVEV (reference sequence). J gave up 5 bases and V 3 bases, and 8 bases lay outside the gene matches. This CDR3 has 15 amino acids. CDR3 amino acids: CASSFGQGIRTEAFF. DNA of the CDR3: TGTGCCAGCAGTTTTGGACAGGGTATACGGACTGAAGCTTTCTTT.

The sample holds a few counts of this clonotype. A read error may be the cause here, since a much bigger clone is one base away. The gene calls are TRBV18 and TRBJ1-1; 9 bases are shared with TRBD1. The V and J ends lost 6 bases and 11 bases, in that order; junction bases with no gene match: 10. This CDR3 is built from 13 residues. CDR1 is KGHSH and CDR2 is LQKENI in the germline V gene. For the CDR3, the DNA is TGTGCCAGCTCGCAAACCGGGACAGGGAACGCTTTCTTT. Translated: CASSQTGTGNAFF.

In its sample, this clonotype was seen many times. The chain recombines TRBV2 with TRBJ2-7; 8 nucleotides match TRBD2. Germline V gives CDR1 SNHLY, CDR2 FYNNEI. There are 14 residues in the CDR3. With 5 bases clipped from V and 2 bases from J, the junction kept 5 bases outside the gene matches. The CDR3: CASSKTSGTYEQYF. CDR3 nucleotide sequence: TGTGCCAGCAGTAAAACTAGCGGAACCTACGAGCAGTACTTC.

The sample holds many counts of this clonotype. The chain is built from TRBV10-3 and TRBJ1-1; D unclear. V was clipped by 2 bases and J by 10 bases, with 11 bases between them. This CDR3 has 12 amino acids. Germline V CDR1 and CDR2: ENHRY, SYGVKD. The CDR3 sequence: CAISEAGNRAFF. CDR3 sequence (DNA): TGTGCCATCAGTGAGGCCGGGAACCGAGCTTTCTTT.

This clonotype occurred a few times. This chain links TRBV6-2 or TRBV6-3 with TRBJ2-3, with TRBD2 as a possible D gene (6 bases). Between the trimmed V and J ends, which lost 2 bases and 2 bases, there was a span of 11 bases. Germline lookup yields CDR1 MNHEY and CDR2 SVGEGT. The CDR3 is made up of 15 amino acids. CDR3: CASSYGWGDTDTQYF. The DNA for the CDR3 is TGTGCCAGCAGTTACGGCTGGGGGGACACAGATACGCAGTATTTT.